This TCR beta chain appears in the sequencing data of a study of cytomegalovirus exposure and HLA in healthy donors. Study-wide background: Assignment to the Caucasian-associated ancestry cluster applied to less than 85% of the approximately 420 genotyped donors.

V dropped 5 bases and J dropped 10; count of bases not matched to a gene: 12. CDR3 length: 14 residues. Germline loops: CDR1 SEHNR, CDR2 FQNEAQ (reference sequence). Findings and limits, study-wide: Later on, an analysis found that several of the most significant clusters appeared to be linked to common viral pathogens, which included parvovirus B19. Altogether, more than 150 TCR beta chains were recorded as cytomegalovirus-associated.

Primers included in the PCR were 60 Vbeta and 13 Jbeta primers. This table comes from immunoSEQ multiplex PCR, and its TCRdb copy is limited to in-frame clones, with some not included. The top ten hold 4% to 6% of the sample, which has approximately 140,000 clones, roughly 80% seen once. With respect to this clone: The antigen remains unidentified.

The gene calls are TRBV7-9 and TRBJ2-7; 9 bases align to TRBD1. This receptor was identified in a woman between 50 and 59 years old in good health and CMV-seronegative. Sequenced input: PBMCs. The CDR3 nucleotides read TGTGCCAGCAGCCCAAACGACAGGGGGGCTTTACAGTACTTC. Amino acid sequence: CASSPNDRGALQYF.